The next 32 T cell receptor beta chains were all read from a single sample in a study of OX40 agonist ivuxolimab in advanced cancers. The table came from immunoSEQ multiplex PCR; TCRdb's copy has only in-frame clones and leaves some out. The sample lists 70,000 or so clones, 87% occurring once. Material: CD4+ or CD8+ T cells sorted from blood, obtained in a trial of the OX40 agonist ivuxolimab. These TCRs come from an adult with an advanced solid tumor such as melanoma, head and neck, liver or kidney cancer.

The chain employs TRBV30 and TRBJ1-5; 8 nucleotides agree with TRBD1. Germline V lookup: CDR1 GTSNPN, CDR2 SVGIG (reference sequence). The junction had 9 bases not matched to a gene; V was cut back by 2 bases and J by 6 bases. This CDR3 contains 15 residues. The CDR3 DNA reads TGTGCCTGGAGTCTATACGGACAGGGCGTTCAGCCCCAGCATTTT. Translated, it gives CAWSLYGQGVQPQHF.

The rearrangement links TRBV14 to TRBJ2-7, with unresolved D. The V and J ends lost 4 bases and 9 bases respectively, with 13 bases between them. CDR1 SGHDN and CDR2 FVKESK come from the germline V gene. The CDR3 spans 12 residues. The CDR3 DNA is TGTGCCAGCAGCCCCACATGGGCTGTGCAGTACTTC. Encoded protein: CASSPTWAVQYF. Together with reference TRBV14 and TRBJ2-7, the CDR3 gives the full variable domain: EAGVTQFPSHSVIEKGQTVTLRCDPISGHDNLYWYRRVMGKEIKFLLHFVKESKQDESGMPNNRFLAERTGGTYSTLKVQPAELEDSGVYFCASSPTWAVQYFGPGTRLTVT.

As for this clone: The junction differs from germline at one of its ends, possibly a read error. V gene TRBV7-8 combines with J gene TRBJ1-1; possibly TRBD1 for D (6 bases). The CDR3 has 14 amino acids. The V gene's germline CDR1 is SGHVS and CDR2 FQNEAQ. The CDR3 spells CASSIAGAGTEAFF. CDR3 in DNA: TGTGCCAGCAGCATAGCAGGGGCGGGCACTGAAGCTTTCTTT.

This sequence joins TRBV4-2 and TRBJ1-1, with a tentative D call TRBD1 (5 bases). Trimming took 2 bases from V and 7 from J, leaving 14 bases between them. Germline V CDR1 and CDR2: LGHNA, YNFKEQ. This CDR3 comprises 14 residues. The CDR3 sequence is CASSQPTGLIEAFF. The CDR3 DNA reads TGTGCCAGCAGCCAACCTACAGGTTTGATTGAAGCTTTCTTT.

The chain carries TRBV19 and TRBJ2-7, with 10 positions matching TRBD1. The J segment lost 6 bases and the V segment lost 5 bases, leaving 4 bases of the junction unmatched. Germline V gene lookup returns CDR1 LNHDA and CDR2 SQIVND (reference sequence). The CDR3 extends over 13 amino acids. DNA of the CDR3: TGTGCCAGTAGTGCCGGACAGGGGGGCGAGCAGTACTTC. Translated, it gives CASSAGQGGEQYF.

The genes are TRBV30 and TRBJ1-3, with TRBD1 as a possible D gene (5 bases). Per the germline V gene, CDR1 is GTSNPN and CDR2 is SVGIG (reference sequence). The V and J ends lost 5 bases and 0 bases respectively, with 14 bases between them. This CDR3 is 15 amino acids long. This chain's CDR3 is CAWAEQVISGNTIYF. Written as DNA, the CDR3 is TGTGCCTGGGCCGAACAGGTCATCTCTGGAAACACCATATATTTT.

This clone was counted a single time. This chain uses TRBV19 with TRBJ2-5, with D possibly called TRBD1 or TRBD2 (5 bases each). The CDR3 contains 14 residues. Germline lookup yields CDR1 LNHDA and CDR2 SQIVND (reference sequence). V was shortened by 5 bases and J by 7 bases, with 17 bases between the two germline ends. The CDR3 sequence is CASSVGTAPATQYF. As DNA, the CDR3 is TGTGCCAGTAGTGTCGGGACGGCCCCAGCGACCCAGTACTTC.

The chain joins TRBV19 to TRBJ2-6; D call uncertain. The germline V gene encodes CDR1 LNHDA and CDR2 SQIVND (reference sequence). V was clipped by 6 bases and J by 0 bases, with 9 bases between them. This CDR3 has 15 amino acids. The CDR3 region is CASSSAVSGANVLTF. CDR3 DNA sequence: TGTGCCAGTAGCAGTGCAGTCTCTGGGGCCAACGTCCTGACTTTC.

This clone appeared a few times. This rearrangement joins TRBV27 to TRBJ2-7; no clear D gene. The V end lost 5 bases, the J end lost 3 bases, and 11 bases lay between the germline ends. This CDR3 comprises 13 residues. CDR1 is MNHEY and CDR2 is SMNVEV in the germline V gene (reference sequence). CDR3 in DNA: TGTGCCAGCAGTCCCGAGCGTTACTACGAGCAGTACTTC. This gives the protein CASSPERYYEQYF.

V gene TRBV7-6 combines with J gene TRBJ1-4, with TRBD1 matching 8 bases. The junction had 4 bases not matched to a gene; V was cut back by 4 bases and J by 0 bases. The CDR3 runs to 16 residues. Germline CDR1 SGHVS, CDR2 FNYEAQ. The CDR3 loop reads CASSSTGAATNEKLFF. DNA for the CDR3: TGTGCCAGCAGCTCGACAGGGGCAGCAACTAATGAAAAACTGTTTTTT.

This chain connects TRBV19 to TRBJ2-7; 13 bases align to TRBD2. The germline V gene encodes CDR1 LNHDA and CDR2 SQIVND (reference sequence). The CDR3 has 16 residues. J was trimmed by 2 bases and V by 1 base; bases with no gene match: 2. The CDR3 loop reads CASSIGTSGSPYEQYF. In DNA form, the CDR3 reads TGTGCCAGTAGTATAGGGACTAGCGGGAGTCCCTACGAGCAGTACTTC. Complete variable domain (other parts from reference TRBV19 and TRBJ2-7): DGGITQSPKYLFRKEGQNVTLSCEQNLNHDAMYWYRQDPGQGLRLIYYSQIVNDFQKGDIAEGYSVSREKKESFPLTVTSAQKNPTAFYLCASSIGTSGSPYEQYFGPGTRLTVT.

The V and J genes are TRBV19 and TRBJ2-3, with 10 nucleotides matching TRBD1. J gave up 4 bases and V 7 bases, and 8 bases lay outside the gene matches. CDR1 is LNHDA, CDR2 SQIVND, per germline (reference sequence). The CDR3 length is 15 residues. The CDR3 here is CASIADRGLPDTQYF. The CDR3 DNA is TGTGCCAGTATCGCCGACAGGGGGCTGCCAGATACGCAGTATTTT.

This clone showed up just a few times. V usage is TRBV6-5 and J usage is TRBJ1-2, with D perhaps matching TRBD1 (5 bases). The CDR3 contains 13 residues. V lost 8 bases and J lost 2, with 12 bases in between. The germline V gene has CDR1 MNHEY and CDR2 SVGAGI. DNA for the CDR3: TGTGCCAGCTCCCCGACAGTGAACTATGGCTACACCTTC. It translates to CASSPTVNYGYTF.

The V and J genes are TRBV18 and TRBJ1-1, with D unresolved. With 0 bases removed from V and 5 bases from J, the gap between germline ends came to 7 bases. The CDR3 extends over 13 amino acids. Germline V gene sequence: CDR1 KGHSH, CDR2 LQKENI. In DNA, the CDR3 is TGTGCCAGCTCACCACCGGCGCGGACTGAAGCTTTCTTT. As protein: CASSPPARTEAFF. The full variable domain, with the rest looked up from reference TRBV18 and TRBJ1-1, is NAGVMQNPRHLVRRRGQEARLRCSPMKGHSHVYWYRQLPEEGLKFMVYLQKENIIDESGMPKERFSAEFPKEGPSILRIQQVVRGDSAAYFCASSPPARTEAFFGQGTRLTVV.

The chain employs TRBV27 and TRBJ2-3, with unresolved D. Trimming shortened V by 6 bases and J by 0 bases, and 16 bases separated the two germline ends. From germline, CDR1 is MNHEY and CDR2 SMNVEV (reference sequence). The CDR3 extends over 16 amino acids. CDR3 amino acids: CASRKRRATSTDTQYF. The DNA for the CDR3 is TGTGCCAGCAGGAAAAGGAGAGCTACGAGCACAGATACGCAGTATTTT.

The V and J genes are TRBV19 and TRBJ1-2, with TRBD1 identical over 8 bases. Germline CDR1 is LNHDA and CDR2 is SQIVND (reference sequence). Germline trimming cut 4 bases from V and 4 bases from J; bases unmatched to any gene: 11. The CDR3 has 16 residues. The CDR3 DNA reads TGTGCCAGTAGTAAGGGAACAGGGGGTTTCGGCTATGGCTACACCTTC. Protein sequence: CASSKGTGGFGYGYTF.

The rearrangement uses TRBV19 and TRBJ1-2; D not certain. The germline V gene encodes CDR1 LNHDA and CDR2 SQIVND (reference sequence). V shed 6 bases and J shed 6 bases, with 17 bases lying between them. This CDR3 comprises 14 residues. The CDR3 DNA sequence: TGTGCCAGTAGGGCCAGGAGGGCAGGCGATGGCTACACCTTC. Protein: CASRARRAGDGYTF.

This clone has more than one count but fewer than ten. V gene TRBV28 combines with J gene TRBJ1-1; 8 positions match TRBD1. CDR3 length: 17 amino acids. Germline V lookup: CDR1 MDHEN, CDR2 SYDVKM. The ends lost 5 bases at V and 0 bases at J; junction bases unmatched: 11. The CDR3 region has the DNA TGTGCCAGCAGTCAAATTGGGACAGGCGTTATGAACACTGAAGCTTTCTTT. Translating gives CASSQIGTGVMNTEAFF.

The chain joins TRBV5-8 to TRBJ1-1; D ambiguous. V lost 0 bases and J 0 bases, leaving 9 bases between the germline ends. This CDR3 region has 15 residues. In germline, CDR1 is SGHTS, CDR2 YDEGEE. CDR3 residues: CASSLVGPMNTEAFF. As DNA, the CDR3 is TGTGCCAGCAGCTTGGTAGGACCGATGAACACTGAAGCTTTCTTT.

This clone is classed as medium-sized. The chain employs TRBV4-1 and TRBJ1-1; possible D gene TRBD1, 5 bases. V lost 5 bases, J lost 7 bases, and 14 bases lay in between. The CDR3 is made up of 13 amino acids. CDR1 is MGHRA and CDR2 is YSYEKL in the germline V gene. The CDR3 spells CASSVREGGEAFF. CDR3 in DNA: TGCGCCAGCAGCGTCAGGGAAGGAGGTGAAGCTTTCTTT.

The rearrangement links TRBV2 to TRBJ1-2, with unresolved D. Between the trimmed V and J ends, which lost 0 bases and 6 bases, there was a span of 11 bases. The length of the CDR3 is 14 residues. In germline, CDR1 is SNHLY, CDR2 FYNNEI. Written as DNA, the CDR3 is TGTGCCAGCAGTGAAGCCGATCCACCGCATGGCTACACCTTC. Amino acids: CASSEADPPHGYTF.

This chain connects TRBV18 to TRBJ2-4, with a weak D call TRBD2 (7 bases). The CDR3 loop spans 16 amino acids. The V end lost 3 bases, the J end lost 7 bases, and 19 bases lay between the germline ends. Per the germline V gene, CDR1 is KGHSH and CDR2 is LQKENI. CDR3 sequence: CASSPTDTGGRNIQYF. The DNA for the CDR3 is TGTGCCAGCTCACCGACTGACACGGGGGGCCGGAACATTCAGTACTTC.

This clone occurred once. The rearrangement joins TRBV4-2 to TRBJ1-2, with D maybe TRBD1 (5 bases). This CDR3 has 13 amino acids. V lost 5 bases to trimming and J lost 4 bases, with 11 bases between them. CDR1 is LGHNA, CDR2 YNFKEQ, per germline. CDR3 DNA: TGTGCCAGCAGCTTGGAAGGGGTCTATGGCTACACCTTC. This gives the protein CASSLEGVYGYTF.

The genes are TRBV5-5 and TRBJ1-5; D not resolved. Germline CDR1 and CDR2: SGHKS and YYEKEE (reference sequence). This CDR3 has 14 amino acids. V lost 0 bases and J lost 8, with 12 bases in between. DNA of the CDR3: TGTGCCAGCAGCTTGGCGACCCCAGCGGAGCCCCAGCATTTT. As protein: CASSLATPAEPQHF.

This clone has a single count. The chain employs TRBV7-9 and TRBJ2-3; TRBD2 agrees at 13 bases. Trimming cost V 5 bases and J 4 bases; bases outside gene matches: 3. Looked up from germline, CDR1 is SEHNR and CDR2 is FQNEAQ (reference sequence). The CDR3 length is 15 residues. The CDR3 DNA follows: TGTGCCAGCAGCCCCGGACTAGCGGGGGCAGATACGCAGTATTTT. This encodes CASSPGLAGADTQYF.

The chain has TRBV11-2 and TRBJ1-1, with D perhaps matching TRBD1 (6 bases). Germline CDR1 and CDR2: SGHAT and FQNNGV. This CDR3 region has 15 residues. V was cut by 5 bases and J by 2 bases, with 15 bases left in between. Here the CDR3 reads CASSRSGTPNTEAFF. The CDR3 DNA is TGTGCCAGCAGCCGATCGGGGACACCTAACACTGAAGCTTTCTTT.

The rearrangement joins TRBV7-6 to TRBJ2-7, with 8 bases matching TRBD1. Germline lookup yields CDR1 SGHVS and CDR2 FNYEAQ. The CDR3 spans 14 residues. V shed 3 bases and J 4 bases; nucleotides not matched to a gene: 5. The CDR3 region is CASSFDDRGYEQYF. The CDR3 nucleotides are TGTGCCAGCAGCTTCGACGACAGGGGTTACGAGCAGTACTTC.

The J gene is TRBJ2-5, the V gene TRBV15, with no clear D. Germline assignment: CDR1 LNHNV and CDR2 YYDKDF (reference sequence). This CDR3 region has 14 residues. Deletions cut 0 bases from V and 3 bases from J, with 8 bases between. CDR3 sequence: CATSRDEVEETQYF. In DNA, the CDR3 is TGTGCCACCAGCAGAGATGAGGTTGAAGAGACCCAGTACTTC.

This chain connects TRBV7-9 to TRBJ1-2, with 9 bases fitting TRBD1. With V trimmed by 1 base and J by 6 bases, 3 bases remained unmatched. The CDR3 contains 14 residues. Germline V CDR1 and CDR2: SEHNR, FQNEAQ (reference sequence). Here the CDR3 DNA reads TGTGCCAGCAGCTTAGAACAGGGGGCAGATGGCTACACCTTC. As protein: CASSLEQGADGYTF.

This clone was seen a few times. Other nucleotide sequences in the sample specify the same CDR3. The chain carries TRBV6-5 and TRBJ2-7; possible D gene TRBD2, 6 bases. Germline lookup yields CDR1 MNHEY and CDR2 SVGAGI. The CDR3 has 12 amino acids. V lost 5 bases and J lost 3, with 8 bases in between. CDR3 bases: TGTGCCAGCAGTCACGGGGGCTACGAGCAGTACTTC. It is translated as CASSHGGYEQYF.

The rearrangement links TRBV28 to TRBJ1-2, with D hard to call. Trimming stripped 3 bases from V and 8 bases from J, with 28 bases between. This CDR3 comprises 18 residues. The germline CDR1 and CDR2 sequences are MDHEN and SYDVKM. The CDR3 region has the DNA TGTGCCAGCAGTTTGGAGCACAGCCGTGCTGCCGCGGCGGGGGGCTACACCTTC. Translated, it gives CASSLEHSRAAAAGGYTF.

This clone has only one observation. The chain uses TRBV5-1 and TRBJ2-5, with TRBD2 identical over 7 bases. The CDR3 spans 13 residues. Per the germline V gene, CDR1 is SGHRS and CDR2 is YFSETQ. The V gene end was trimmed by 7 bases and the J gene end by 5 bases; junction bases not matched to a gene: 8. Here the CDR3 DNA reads TGCGCCAGCTCCCAGACTAGCCGCGAGACCCAGTACTTC. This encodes CASSQTSRETQYF.